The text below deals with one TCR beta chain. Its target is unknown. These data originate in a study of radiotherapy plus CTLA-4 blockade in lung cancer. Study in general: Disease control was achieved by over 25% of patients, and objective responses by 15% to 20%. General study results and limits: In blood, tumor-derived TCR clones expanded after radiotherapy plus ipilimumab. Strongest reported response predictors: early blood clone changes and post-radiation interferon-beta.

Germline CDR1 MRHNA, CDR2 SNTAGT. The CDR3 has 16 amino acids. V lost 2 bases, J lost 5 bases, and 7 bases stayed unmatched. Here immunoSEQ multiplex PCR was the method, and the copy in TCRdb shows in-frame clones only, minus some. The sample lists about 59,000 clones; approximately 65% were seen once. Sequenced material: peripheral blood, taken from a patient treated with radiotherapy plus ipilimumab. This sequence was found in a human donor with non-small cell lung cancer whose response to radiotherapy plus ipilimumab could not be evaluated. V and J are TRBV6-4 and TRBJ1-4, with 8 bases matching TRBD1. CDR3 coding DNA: TGTGCCAGCAGTGACGCAATACAGGGGGGGAATGAAAAACTGTTTTTT. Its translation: CASSDAIQGGNEKLFF.